This T cell receptor (beta chain) was sequenced for a study of shared clonotypes between healthy human individuals. The study ran the assay at deep level. TCRdb's table, derived via immunoSEQ multiplex PCR, lists solely in-frame clones and lacks some. The sample contains under 550,000 clones, about 96% of which appear only once. The specimen was naive CD4+ T cells sorted from blood. This sample's subset: CD45RA+ positively selected. The receptor's source is a woman aged 30 to 39 in good health.

This CDR3 reads CASSLAPDRTEAFF. CDR3 sequence (DNA): TGCGCCAGCAGCTTGGCCCCGGATCGCACTGAAGCTTTCTTT. V gene TRBV5-1 combines with J gene TRBJ1-1; D gene ambiguous. V was clipped by 0 bases and J by 4 bases, with 10 bases between them. Germline CDR1 reads SGHRS; CDR2 reads YFSETQ. This CDR3 is built from 14 residues.